This is a list of T cell receptor beta chains from one sample in a study of lymphopenia after photon versus proton radiotherapy. The repertoire was sequenced with immunoSEQ multiplex PCR; TCRdb's copy has only in-frame clones and lacks some. The sample carries about 40,000 clones, around 84% recorded once. The input for sequencing was peripheral blood, taken from a patient treated with proton-based radiotherapy. These receptors were taken from a woman in her 70s with pancreatic cancer. Some clones in this sample may be carry-over from other donors' samples. Both conserved end residues are part of each CDR3. A D gene is named only where the DNA matches it firmly. Clone size is not always given. Where it is, it says once, few, many or a class for expanded clones.

CDR3 length,clone size,J gene,D gene,V gene,CDR3 DNA,CDR3 protein
11,NA,TRBJ2-7,NA,TRBV29-1,TGCAGCGTGGGGGAGTCCTACGAGCAGTACTTC,CSVGESYEQYF
11,NA,TRBJ1-4,NA,TRBV20-1,TGCAGTGCTCCCGAGTTGGAAAAACTGTTTTTT,CSAPELEKLFF
13,NA,TRBJ2-7,NA,TRBV29-1,TGCAGCCCACCTAACAGGGATCTCTACGAGCAGTACTTC,CSPPNRDLYEQYF
16,NA,TRBJ1-1,NA,TRBV19,TGTGCCAGTGGACACAGGGTTCTGTGGTCGAACACTGAAGCTTTCTTT,CASGHRVLWSNTEAFF
14,NA,TRBJ1-1,NA,TRBV6-6,TGTGCCAGCAGTTACCCCGGGACCAACACTGAAGCTTTCTTT,CASSYPGTNTEAFF
15,NA,TRBJ2-1,TRBD1,TRBV6-6,TGTGCCAGCAGTTACACTACGACAGGGGGCCATGAGCAGTTCTTC,CASSYTTTGGHEQFF
13,NA,TRBJ1-2,TRBD1,TRBV30,TGTGCCTGTACAGGACAGGGGAACTATGGCTACACCTTC,CACTGQGNYGYTF
14,NA,TRBJ1-5,NA,TRBV9,TGTGCCAGCAGCGTAGGTGGGGGCAATCAGCCCCAGCATTTT,CASSVGGGNQPQHF
11,NA,TRBJ2-3,NA,TRBV20-1,TGCAGTGCTATCGTGGTGGATACGCAGTATTTT,CSAIVVDTQYF
13,NA,TRBJ2-3,NA,TRBV7-9,TGTGCCAGCAGCTTAGGGAGGGGAGATACGCAGTATTTT,CASSLGRGDTQYF
14,NA,TRBJ1-2,NA,TRBV5-1,TGCGCCAGCAGCCGCCAGGAGTCTAACTATGGCTACACCTTC,CASSRQESNYGYTF
11,few,TRBJ2-7,NA,TRBV30,TGTGCCTGGGGCACGTCTTCGGGGCAGTACTTC,CAWGTSSGQYF
12,NA,TRBJ2-1,TRBD2,TRBV30,TGTGCCTGGAGTCCCGGACTAGTCGGCGGGTTCTTC,CAWSPGLVGGFF
12,NA,TRBJ2-7,NA,TRBV6-5,TGTGCCAGCAGGGGGAGCTCCTACGAGCAGTACTTC,CASRGSSYEQYF
14,NA,TRBJ1-6,NA,TRBV2,TGTGCCAGCAGTGAGGACAGAGGGGTCTCACCCCTCCACTTT,CASSEDRGVSPLHF
16,NA,TRBJ2-2,TRBD1,TRBV28,TGTGCCAGCAGTGATCCGGGACAGGCGAACACCGGGGAGCTGTTTTTT,CASSDPGQANTGELFF